The sequence of this TCR beta chain was determined in a study of T cells in Graves' hyperthyroidism and ophthalmopathy. The CDR3 regions of TCR beta were amplified from RNA transcripts. The study used the HTBI primer set for a first-round RT-PCR of the TCR CDR3. Each CDR3 protein gets one entry after TCRdb re-called the multiplex PCR reads with MiXCR. Of about 400,000 distinct CDR3 sequences in the sample, under 15% are singletons; the top ten hold roughly 13%. The germline V gene has CDR1 MNHNS and CDR2 SASEGT. Trimming pared 3 bases from V and 8 bases from J, leaving 18 bases between. This CDR3 contains 15 residues.

The sample was blood. This receptor was taken from a man aged 18 to 29 with Graves' ophthalmopathy. This rearrangement joins TRBV6-1 to TRBJ2-3; D is undetermined. Here the CDR3 reads CASSDGSNRPPTQYF. As DNA, the CDR3 is TGTGCCAGCAGTGATGGGTCTAACCGACCCCCTACGCAGTATTTT.